This TCR beta chain was recorded in a study of brain T cells in children with intractable seizures. Overall study findings and caveats: Viral specificity was inferred only from CDR3 similarity; HCMV serostatus was unknown. Absence of clones before surgery may stem from lower sequencing depth.

Concerning this clone itself: Its matching antigen is unknown.

Surgery cases with the highest brain T cell transcript signatures were chosen for sequencing. Before surgery, patients took at least one anti-epileptic drug. V lost 0 bases to trimming and J lost 2 bases, with 13 bases between them. The CDR3 loop spans 16 amino acids. Germline CDR1 is SNHLY and CDR2 is FYNNEI. Generated by immunoSEQ multiplex PCR, the TCRdb table keeps only in-frame clones and is missing some. The sample lists around 70,000 clones; more than 85% were seen once. This rearrangement joins TRBV2 to TRBJ2-5; tentatively, D is TRBD1 or TRBD2 (5 bases each). The sequences come from peripheral blood, collected at surgery. The clonotype was recovered from a boy younger than two with tuberous sclerosis and intractable seizures. The CDR3 loop is CASSEALGDPQETQYF. The DNA of the CDR3 is TGTGCCAGCAGTGAAGCTCTCGGGGACCCACAAGAGACCCAGTACTTC.